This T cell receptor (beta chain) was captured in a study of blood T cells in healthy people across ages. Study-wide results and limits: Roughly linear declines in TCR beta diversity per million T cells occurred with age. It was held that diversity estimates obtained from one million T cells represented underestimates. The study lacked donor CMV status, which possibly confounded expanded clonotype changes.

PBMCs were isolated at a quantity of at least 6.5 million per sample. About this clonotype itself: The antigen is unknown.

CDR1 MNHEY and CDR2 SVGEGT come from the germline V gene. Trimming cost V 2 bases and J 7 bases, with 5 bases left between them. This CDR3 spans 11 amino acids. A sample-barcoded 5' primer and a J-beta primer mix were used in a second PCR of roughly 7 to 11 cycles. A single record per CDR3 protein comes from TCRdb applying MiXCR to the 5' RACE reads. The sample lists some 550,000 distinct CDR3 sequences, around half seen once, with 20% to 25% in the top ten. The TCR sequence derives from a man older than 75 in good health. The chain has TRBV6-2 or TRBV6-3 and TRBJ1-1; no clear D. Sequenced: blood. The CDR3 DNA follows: TGTGCCAGCAGTTACGTTCGTGAAGCTTTCTTT. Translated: CASSYVREAFF.